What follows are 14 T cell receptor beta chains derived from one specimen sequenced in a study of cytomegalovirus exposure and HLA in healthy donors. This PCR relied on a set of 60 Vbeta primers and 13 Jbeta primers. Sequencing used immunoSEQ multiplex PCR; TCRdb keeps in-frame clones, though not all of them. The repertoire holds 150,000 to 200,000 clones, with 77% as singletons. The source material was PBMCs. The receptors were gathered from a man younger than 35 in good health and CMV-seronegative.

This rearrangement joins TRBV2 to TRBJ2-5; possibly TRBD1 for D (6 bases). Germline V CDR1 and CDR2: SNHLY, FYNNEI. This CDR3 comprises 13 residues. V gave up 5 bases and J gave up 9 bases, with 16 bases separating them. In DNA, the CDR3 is TGTGCCAGCAGTCAAGTGGTGTCAGGGGCCCAGTACTTC. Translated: CASSQVVSGAQYF.

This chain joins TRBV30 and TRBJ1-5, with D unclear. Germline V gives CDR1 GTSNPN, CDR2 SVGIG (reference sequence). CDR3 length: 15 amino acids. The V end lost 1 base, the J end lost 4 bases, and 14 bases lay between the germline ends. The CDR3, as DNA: TGTGCCTGGAGTGAGACTCCCCGAGGGAATCAGCCCCAGCATTTT. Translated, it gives CAWSETPRGNQPQHF.

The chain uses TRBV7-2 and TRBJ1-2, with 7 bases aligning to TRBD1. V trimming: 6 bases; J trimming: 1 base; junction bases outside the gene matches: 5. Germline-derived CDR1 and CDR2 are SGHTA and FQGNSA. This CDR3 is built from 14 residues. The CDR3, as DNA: TGTGCCAGCAGGAAAGACAGGGTTAACTATGGCTACACCTTC. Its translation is CASRKDRVNYGYTF.

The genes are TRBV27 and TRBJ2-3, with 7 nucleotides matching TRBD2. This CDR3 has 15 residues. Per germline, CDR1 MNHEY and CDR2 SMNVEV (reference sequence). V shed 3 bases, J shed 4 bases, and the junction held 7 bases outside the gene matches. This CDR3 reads CASSFRRGFADTQYF. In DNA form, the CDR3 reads TGTGCCAGCAGTTTTCGGCGGGGGTTCGCAGATACGCAGTATTTT.

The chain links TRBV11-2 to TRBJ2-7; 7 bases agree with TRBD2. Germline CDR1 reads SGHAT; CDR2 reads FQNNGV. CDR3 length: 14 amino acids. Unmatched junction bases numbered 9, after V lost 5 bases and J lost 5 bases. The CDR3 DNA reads TGTGCCAGCAGCAGAACACGCGCGGGAGACGAGCAGTACTTC. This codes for CASSRTRAGDEQYF.

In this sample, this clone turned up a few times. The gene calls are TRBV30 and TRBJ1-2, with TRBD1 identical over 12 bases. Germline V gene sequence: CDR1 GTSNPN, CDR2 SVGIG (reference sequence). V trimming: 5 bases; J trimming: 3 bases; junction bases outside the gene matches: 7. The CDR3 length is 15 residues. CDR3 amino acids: CAWSGTGGSYYGYTF. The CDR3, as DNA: TGTGCCTGGTCCGGGACAGGGGGCTCTTACTATGGCTACACCTTC.

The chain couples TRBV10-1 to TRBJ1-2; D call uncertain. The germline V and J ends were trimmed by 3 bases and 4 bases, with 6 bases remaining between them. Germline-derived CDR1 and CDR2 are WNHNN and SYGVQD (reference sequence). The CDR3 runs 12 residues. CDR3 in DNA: TGCGCCAGCAGTGAATCCAGCTATGGCTACACCTTC. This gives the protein CASSESSYGYTF.

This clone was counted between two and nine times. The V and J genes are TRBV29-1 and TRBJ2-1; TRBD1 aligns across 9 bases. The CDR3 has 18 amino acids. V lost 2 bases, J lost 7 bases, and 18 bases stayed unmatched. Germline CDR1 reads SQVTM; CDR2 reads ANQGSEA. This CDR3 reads CSVETRPRPGQGANEQFF. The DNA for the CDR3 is TGCAGCGTTGAAACTAGGCCCCGTCCGGGACAGGGAGCGAATGAGCAGTTCTTC.

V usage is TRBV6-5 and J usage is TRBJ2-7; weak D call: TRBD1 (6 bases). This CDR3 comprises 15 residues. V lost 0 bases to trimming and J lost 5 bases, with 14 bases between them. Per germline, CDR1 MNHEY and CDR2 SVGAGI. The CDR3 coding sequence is TGTGCCAGCAGTTACTCCACAGGGCCCCGAAACGAGCAGTACTTC. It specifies CASSYSTGPRNEQYF.

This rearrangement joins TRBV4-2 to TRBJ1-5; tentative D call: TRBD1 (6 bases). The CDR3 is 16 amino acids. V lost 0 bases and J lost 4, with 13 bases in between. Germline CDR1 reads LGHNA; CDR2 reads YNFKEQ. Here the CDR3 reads CASSQDRTAFNQPQHF. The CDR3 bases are TGTGCCAGCAGCCAAGATCGGACAGCGTTTAATCAGCCCCAGCATTTT.

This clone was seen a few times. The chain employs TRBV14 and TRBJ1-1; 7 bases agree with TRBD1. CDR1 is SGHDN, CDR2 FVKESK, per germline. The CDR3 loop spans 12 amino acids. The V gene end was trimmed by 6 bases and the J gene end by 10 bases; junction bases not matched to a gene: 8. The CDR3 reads CASSTIQGRAFF. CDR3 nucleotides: TGTGCCAGCAGTACCATACAGGGGCGAGCTTTCTTT.

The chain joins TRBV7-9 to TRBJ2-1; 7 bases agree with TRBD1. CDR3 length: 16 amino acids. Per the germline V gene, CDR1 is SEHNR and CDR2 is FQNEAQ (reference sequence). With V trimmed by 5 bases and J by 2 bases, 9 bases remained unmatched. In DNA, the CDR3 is TGTGCCAGCAGCGTAATACAGGGGTCCACCTACAATGAGCAGTTCTTC. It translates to CASSVIQGSTYNEQFF.

The CDR3 DNA is TGCAGTGCTAGGGGCGCCTACGAGCAGTACTTC. Translated: CSARGAYEQYF. This rearrangement joins TRBV20-1 to TRBJ2-7; D remains unclear. Per the germline V gene, CDR1 is DFQATT and CDR2 is SNEGSKA (reference sequence). The V end lost 3 bases, the J end lost 2 bases, and 5 bases lay between the germline ends. The CDR3 is 11 amino acids.

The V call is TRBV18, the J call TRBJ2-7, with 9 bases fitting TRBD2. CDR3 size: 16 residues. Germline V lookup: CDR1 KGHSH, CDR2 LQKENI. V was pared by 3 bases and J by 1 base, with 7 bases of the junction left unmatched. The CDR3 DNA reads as TGTGCCAGCTCACCGATAAAGCGGGGGGCATCCTACGAGCAGTACTTC. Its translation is CASSPIKRGASYEQYF.